This TCR beta chain was captured by sequencing in a study of blood T cells in healthy people across ages. This clonotype was seen a few times. Antigen specificity is unknown. General study findings and limits: Long-lived donors had more naive CD4+ cells and higher diversity than aged donors.

CDR1 and CDR2 from the germline V gene are DFQATT and SNEGSKA (reference sequence). Trimming removed 8 bases at V and 5 bases at J, with 18 bases between. The CDR3 runs to 13 residues. Primers used in a second PCR of roughly 6 to 11 cycles were a sample-barcoded 5' primer and a J-beta primer mix. Carrying 12 random nucleotides, a template-switch adaptor labeled each individual cDNA molecule. TCRdb used MiXCR to reprocess the 5' RACE reads, holding one entry per CDR3 protein. Found here are 600,000 to 1,000,000 distinct CDR3 sequences, 25% of them singletons; the top ten hold 3% to 4%. This sample also appeared in a second study, on T cells of mothers and their children.

This sequence joins TRBV20-1 and TRBJ1-1; no definite D call. The sequence was obtained from a boy aged 5-17 years in good health. Specimen: blood. As DNA, the CDR3 is TGCAGTTCAGGAGAGGGCTTAACAACTGAAGCTTTCTTT. Translation: CSSGEGLTTEAFF.